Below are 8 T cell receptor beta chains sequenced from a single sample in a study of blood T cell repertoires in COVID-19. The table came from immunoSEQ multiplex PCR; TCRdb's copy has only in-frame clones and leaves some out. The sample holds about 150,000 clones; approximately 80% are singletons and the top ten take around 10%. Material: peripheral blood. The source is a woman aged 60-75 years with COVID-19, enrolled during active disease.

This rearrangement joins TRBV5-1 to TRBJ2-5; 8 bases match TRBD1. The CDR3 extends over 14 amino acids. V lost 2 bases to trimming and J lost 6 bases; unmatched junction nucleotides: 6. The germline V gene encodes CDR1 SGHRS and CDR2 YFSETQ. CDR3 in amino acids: CASSFLDRAKTQYF. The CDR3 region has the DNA TGCGCCAGCAGCTTTTTGGACAGGGCAAAGACCCAGTACTTC.

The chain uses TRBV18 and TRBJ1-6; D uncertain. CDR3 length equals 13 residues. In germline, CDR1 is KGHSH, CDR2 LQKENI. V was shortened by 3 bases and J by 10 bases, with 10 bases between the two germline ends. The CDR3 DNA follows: TGTGCCAGCTCACCGGAACGGAGCTCACCCCTCCACTTT. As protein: CASSPERSSPLHF.

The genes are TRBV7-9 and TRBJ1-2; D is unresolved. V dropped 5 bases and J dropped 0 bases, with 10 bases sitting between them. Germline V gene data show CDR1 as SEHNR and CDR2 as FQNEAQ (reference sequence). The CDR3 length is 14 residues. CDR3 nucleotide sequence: TGTGCCAGCAGCCTACAGAAGGCTAACTATGGCTACACCTTC. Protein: CASSLQKANYGYTF.

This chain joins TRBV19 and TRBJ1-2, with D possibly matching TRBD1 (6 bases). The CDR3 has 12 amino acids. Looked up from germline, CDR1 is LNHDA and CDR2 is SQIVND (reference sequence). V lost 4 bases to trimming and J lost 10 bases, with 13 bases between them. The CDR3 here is CASSSRTAFYTF. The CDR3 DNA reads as TGTGCCAGTAGTAGTCGGACAGCATTCTACACCTTC. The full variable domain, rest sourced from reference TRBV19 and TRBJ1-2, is DGGITQSPKYLFRKEGQNVTLSCEQNLNHDAMYWYRQDPGQGLRLIYYSQIVNDFQKGDIAEGYSVSREKKESFPLTVTSAQKNPTAFYLCASSSRTAFYTFGSGTRLTVV.

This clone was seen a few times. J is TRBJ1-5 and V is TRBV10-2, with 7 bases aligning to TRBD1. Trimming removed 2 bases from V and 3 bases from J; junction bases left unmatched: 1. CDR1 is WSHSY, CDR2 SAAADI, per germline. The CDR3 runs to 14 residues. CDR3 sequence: CASSEGTVNQPQHF. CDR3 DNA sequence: TGCGCCAGCAGTGAGGGGACAGTCAATCAGCCCCAGCATTTT.

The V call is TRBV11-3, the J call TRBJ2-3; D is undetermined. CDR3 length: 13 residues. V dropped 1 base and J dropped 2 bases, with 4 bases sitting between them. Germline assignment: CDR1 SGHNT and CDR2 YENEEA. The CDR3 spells CASSLVVTDTQYF. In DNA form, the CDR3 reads TGTGCCAGCAGCTTAGTAGTCACAGATACGCAGTATTTT.

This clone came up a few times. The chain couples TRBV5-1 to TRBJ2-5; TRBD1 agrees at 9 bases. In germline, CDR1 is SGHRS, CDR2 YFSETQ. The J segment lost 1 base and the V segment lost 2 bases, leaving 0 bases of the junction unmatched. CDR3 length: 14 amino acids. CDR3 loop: CASSLQGAQETQYF. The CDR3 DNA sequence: TGCGCCAGCAGCTTACAGGGGGCCCAAGAGACCCAGTACTTC.

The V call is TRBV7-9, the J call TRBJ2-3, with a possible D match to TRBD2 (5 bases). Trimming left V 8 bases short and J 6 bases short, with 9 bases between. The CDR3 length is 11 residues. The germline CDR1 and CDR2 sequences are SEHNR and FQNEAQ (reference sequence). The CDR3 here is CASGERDTQYF. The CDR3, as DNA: TGTGCCAGCGGGGAGCGTGATACGCAGTATTTT.